Shown below are 5 T cell receptor beta chains from a single sample sequenced in a study of CD8 T cells in Susac syndrome. Reverse transcription used roughly 0.45 to 1 ug RNA and random hexamers. In TCRdb, the immunoSEQ multiplex PCR reads were re-called with MiXCR into one record per CDR3 protein. The table lists 100,000 to 150,000 distinct CDR3 sequences, approximately 96% of them singletons. Sequences were obtained from CD8+ T cells from PBMCs. The receptor source for this set is a human donor with Susac syndrome.

The chain couples TRBV20-1 to TRBJ2-3; the D is unclear. CDR1 is DFQATT, CDR2 SNEGSKA, per germline (reference sequence). The CDR3 is 13 amino acids. Trimming pared 0 bases from V and 2 bases from J, leaving 6 bases between. The CDR3 sequence is CSARDVATDTQYF. The CDR3 DNA is TGCAGTGCTAGAGATGTAGCCACAGATACGCAGTATTTT.

J is TRBJ2-3 and V is TRBV7-9; D unresolved. The V gene lost 6 bases and the J gene lost 7 bases, with 11 bases spanning the gap. Germline CDR1 SEHNR, CDR2 FQNEAQ (reference sequence). The CDR3 consists of 12 residues. Here the CDR3 DNA reads TGTGCCAGCAGTCCCCTCGTCCATACGCAGTATTTT. Translating gives CASSPLVHTQYF. Full variable domain (missing parts from reference TRBV7-9 and TRBJ2-3): DTGVSQNPRHKITKRGQNVTFRCDPISEHNRLYWYRQTLGQGPEFLTYFQNEAQLEKSRLLSDRFSAERPKGSFSTLEIQRTEQGDSAMYLCASSPLVHTQYFGPGTRLTVL.

J is TRBJ1-2 and V is TRBV29-1; 7 bases align to TRBD1. V dropped 2 bases and J dropped 4; count of bases not matched to a gene: 7. Germline assignment: CDR1 SQVTM and CDR2 ANQGSEA. The length of the CDR3 is 14 residues. As DNA, the CDR3 is TGCAGCGTTGAATTGTCCAGGGGGGGCTATGGCTACACCTTC. It encodes CSVELSRGGYGYTF.

The chain is built from TRBV24-1 and TRBJ2-7; 7 nucleotides align to TRBD2. The CDR3 sequence is 15 residues long. The V gene's germline CDR1 is KGHDR and CDR2 SFDVKD. V dropped 6 bases and J dropped 4; count of bases not matched to a gene: 11. The CDR3 loop reads CATSQAGPGLYEQYF. The CDR3 region has the DNA TGTGCCACCAGTCAAGCGGGGCCTGGCCTTTACGAGCAGTACTTC.

The chain uses TRBV7-9 and TRBJ2-5; D uncertain. The CDR3 loop spans 16 amino acids. Between the trimmed V and J ends, which lost 2 bases and 4 bases, there was a span of 17 bases. Germline CDR1 reads SEHNR; CDR2 reads FQNEAQ (reference sequence). The CDR3 DNA reads TGTGCCAGCAGCTTACCACGGGTCACTACGGGAGAGACCCAGTACTTC. This sequence encodes CASSLPRVTTGETQYF.